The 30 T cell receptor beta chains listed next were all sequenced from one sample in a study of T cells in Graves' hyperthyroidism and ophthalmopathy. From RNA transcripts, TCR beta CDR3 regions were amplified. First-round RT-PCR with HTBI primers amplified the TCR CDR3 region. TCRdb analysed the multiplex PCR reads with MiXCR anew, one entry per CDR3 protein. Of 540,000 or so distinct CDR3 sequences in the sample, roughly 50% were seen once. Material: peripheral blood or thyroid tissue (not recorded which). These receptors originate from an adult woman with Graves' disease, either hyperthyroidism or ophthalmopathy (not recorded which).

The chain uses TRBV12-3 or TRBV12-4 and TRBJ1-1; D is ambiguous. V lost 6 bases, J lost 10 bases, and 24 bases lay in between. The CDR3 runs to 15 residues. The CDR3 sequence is CASSQDGRWELGAFF. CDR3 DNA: TGTGCCAGCAGCCAAGATGGGAGGTGGGAGCTTGGAGCTTTCTTT.

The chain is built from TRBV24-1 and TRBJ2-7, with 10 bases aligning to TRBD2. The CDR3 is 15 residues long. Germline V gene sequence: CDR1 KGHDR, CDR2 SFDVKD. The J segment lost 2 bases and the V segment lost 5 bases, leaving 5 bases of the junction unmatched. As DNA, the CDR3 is TGTGCCACCAGTGTTGGACTAGCGGAACCCTACGAGCAGTACTTC. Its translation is CATSVGLAEPYEQYF.

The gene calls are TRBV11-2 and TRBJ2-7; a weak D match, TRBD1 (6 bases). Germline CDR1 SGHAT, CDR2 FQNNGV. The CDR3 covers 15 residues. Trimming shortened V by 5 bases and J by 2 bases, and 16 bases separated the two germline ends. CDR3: CASSPRDTDAYEQYF. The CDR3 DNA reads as TGTGCCAGCAGCCCCCGGGACACGGACGCCTACGAGCAGTACTTC.

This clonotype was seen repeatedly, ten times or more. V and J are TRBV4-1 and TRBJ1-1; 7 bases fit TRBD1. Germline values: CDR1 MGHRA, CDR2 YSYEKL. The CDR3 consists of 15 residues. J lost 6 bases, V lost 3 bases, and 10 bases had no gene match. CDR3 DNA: TGCGCCAGCAGCCACGGCGATGACAGGGCCCCTGAAGCTTTCTTT. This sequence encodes CASSHGDDRAPEAFF.

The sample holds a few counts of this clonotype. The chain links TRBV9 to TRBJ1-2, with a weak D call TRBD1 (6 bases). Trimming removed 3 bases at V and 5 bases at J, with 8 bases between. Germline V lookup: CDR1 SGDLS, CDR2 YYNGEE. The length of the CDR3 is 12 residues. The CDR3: CASSATGYGYTF. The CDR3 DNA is TGTGCCAGCAGCGCCACAGGGTATGGCTACACCTTC.

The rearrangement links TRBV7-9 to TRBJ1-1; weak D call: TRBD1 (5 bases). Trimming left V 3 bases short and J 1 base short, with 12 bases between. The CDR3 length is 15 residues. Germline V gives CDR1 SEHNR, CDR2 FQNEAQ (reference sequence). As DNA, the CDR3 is TGTGCCAGCAGCTTGGCAGACAGTCCGAACACTGAAGCTTTCTTT. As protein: CASSLADSPNTEAFF.

CDR3 region: CASKPREATEAFF. For the CDR3, the DNA is TGTGCCAGCAAGCCCAGGGAAGCCACTGAAGCTTTCTTT. The J gene is TRBJ1-1, the V gene TRBV12-3 or TRBV12-4, with D perhaps matching TRBD1 (5 bases). This CDR3 is 13 amino acids long. V was shortened by 7 bases and J by 4 bases, with 13 bases between the two germline ends.

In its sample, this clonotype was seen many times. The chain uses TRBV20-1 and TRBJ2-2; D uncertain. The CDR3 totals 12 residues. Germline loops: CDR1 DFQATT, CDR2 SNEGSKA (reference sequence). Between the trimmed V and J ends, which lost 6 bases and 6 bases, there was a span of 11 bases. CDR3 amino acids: CSASTVPGELFF. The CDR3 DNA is TGCAGTGCCTCTACAGTCCCCGGGGAGCTGTTTTTT.

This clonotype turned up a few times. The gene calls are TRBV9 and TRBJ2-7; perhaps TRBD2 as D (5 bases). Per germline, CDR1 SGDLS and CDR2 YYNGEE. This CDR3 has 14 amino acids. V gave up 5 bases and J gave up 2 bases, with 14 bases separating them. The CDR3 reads CASSVWSGTYEQYF. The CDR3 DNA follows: TGTGCCAGCAGTGTGTGGTCGGGGACCTACGAGCAGTACTTC.

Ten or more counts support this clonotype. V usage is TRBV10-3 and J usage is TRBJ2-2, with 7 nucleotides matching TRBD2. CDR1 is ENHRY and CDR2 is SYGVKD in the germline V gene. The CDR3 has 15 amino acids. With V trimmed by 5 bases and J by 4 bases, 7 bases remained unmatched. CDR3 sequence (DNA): TGTGCCATCAGTCCCGGGGAGGGCCGCACCGGGGAGCTGTTTTTT. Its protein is CAISPGEGRTGELFF.

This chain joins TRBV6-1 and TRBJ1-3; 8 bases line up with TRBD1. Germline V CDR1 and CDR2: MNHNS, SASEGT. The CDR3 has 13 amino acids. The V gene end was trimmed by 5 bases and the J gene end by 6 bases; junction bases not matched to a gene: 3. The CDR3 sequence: CASSLTGENTIYF. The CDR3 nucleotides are TGTGCCAGCAGTTTGACAGGGGAAAACACCATATATTTT.

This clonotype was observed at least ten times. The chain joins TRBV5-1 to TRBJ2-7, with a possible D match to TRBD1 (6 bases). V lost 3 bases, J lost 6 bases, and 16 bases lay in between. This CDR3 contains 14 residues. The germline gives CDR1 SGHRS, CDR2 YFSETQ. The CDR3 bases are TGCGCCAGCAGCTCAGGGGCTGGTTCGGTCGAGCAGTACTTC. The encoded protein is CASSSGAGSVEQYF.

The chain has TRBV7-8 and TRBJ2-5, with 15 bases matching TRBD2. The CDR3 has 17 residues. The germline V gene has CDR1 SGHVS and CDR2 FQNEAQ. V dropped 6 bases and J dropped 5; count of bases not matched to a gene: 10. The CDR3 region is CASRSMGTSGRMETQYF. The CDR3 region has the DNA TGTGCCAGCAGAAGCATGGGGACTAGCGGGAGGATGGAGACCCAGTACTTC.

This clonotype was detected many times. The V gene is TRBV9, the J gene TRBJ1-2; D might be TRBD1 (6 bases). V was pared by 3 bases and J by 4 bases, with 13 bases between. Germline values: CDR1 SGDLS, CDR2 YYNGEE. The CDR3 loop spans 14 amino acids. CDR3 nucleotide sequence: TGTGCCAGCAGCGGAGAACAGGGCGGCTATGGCTACACCTTC. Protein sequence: CASSGEQGGYGYTF. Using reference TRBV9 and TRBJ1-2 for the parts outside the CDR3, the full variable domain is DSGVTQTPKHLITATGQRVTLRCSPRSGDLSVYWYQQSLDQGLQFLIQYYNGEERAKGNILERFSAQQFPDLHSELNLSSLELGDSALYFCASSGEQGGYGYTFGSGTRLTVV.

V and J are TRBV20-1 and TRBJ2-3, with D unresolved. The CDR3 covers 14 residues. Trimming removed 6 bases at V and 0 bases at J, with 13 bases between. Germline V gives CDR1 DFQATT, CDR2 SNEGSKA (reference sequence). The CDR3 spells CSAHYESSTDTQYF. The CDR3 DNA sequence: TGCAGTGCGCACTACGAATCTAGCACAGATACGCAGTATTTT.

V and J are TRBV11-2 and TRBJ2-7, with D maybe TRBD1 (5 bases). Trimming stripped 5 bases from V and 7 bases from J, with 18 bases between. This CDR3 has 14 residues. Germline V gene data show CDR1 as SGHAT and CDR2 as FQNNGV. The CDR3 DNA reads TGTGCCAGCAGCACCATCAGGGTGGGGAATGAGCAGTACTTC. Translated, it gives CASSTIRVGNEQYF.

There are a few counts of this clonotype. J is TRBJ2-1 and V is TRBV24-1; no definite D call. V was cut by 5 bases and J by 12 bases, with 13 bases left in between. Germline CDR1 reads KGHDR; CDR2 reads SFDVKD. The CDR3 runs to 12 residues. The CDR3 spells CATSGETNRQFF. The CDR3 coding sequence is TGTGCCACCAGTGGTGAAACTAATCGGCAGTTCTTC.

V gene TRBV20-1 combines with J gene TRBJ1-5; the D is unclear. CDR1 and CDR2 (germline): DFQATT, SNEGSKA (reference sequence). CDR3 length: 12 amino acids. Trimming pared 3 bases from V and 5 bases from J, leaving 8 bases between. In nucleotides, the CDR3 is TGCAGTGCTAGGGCCCCCTATCAGCCCCAGCATTTT. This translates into CSARAPYQPQHF.

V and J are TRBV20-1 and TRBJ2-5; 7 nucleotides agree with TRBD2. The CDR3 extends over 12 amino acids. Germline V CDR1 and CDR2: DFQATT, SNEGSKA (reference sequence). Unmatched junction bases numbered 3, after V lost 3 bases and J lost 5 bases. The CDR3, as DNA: TGCAGTGCTAGGGCGGGAGTGGAGACCCAGTACTTC. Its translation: CSARAGVETQYF.

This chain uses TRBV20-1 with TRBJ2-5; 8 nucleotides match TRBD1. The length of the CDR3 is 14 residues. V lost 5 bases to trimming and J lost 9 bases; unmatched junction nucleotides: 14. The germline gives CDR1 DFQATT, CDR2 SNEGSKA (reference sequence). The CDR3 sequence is CSAARGPLDQPQYF. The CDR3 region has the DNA TGCAGTGCTGCCAGGGGGCCGTTGGATCAGCCCCAGTACTTC.

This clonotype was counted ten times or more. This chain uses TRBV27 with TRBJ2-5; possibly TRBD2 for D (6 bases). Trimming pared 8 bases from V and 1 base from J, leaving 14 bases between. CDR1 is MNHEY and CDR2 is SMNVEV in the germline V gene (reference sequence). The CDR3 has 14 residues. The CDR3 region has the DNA TGTGCCAGCGGGCCGACGGGGGTCCAAGAGACCCAGTACTTC. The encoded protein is CASGPTGVQETQYF.

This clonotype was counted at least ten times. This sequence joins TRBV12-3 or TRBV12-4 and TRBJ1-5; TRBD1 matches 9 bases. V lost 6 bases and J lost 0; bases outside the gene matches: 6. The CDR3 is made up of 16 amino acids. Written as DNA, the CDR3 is TGTGCCAGCAGAAAGAGGACAGGGGATAGCAATCAGCCCCAGCATTTT. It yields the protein CASRKRTGDSNQPQHF.

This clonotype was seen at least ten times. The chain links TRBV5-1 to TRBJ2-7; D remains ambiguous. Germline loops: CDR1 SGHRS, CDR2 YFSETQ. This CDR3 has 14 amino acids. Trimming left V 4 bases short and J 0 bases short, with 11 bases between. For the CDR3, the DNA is TGCGCCAGCAGCCCCCACCCGAGCTCCTACGAGCAGTACTTC. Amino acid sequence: CASSPHPSSYEQYF.

The CDR3, as DNA: TGCAGCGTTCCTCCGGGCAGGGGGCGAGGAGATACGCAGTATTTT. Protein: CSVPPGRGRGDTQYF. V usage is TRBV29-1 and J usage is TRBJ2-3; TRBD1 aligns across 8 bases. Germline V lookup: CDR1 SQVTM, CDR2 ANQGSEA. CDR3 length equals 15 residues. V shed 5 bases, J shed 5 bases, and the junction held 12 bases outside the gene matches.

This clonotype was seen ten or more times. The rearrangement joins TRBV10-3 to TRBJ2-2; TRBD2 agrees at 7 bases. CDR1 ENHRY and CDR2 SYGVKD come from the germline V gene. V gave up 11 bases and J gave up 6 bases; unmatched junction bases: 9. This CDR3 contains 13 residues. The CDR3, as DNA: TGTGCCTCTACGGCGGGAGCAGCCGGGGAGCTGTTTTTT. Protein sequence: CASTAGAAGELFF.

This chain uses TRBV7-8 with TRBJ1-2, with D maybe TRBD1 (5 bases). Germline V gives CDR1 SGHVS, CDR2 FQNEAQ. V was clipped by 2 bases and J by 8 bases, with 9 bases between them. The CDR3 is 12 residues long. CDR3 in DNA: TGTGCCAGCAGCTTATCCCAGGGCGGCTACACCTTC. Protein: CASSLSQGGYTF.

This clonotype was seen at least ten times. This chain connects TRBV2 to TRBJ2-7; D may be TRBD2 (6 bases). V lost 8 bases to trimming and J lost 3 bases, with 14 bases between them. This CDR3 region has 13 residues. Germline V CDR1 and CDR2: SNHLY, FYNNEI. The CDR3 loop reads CASEEGLNYEQYF. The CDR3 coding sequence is TGTGCCAGCGAGGAGGGGCTTAACTACGAGCAGTACTTC.

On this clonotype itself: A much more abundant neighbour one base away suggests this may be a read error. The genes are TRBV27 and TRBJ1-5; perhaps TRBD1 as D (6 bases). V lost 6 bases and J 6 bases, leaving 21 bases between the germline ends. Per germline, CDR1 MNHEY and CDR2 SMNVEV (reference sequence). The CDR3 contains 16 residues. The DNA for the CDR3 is TGTGCCAGCAGGCGGCGGGGACATATCGCTCCTCAGCCCCAGCATTTT. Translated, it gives CASRRRGHIAPQPQHF.

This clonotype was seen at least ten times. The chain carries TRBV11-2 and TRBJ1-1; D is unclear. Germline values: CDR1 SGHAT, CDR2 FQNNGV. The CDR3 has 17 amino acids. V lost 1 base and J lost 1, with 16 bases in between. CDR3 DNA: TGTGCCAGCAGCTTAGGAGTCCGGGGAGGATGGAACACTGAAGCTTTCTTT. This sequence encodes CASSLGVRGGWNTEAFF.

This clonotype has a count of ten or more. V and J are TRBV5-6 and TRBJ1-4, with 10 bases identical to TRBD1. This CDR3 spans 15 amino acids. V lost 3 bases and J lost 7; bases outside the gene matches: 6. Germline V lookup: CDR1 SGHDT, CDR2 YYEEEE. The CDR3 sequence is CASSSIGQGGEKLFF. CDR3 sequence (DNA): TGTGCCAGCAGCTCCATAGGACAGGGGGGTGAAAAACTGTTTTTT.